The clone carrying this T cell receptor beta chain was picked up a small number of times. Its matching antigen is unknown. V dropped 6 bases and J dropped 6; count of bases not matched to a gene: 8. The CDR3 loop spans 15 amino acids. The sample is drawn from a study of T cells in Graves' hyperthyroidism and ophthalmopathy. Template material for amplifying TCR beta CDR3 regions consisted of RNA transcripts. HTBI primers were employed in a first-round RT-PCR of the TCR CDR3. TCRdb called the multiplex PCR reads again in MiXCR, with one record for every CDR3 protein. The sample lists under 300,000 distinct CDR3 sequences; approximately 15% were seen once. Findings and limits, study-wide: Clonotypes that were expanded in thyroid above 0.001 mostly appeared in blood too. A model of 13 V-J pairs discriminated ophthalmopathy from stable hyperthyroidism.

Patients aged 18 to 65 had newly diagnosed hyperthyroidism that had lasted under 2 months. The authors took PBMCs from over 8.5 ml fresh peripheral blood. The TCR was taken from a woman aged 40 to 50 with Graves' hyperthyroidism that later progressed to Graves' ophthalmopathy. Sequences were obtained from blood. The chain recombines TRBV12-3 or TRBV12-4 with TRBJ2-5, with 12 nucleotides matching TRBD2. CDR3 sequence: CASRSGLAGPQTQYF. DNA of the CDR3: TGTGCCAGCAGGTCTGGACTAGCGGGACCTCAGACCCAGTACTTC.